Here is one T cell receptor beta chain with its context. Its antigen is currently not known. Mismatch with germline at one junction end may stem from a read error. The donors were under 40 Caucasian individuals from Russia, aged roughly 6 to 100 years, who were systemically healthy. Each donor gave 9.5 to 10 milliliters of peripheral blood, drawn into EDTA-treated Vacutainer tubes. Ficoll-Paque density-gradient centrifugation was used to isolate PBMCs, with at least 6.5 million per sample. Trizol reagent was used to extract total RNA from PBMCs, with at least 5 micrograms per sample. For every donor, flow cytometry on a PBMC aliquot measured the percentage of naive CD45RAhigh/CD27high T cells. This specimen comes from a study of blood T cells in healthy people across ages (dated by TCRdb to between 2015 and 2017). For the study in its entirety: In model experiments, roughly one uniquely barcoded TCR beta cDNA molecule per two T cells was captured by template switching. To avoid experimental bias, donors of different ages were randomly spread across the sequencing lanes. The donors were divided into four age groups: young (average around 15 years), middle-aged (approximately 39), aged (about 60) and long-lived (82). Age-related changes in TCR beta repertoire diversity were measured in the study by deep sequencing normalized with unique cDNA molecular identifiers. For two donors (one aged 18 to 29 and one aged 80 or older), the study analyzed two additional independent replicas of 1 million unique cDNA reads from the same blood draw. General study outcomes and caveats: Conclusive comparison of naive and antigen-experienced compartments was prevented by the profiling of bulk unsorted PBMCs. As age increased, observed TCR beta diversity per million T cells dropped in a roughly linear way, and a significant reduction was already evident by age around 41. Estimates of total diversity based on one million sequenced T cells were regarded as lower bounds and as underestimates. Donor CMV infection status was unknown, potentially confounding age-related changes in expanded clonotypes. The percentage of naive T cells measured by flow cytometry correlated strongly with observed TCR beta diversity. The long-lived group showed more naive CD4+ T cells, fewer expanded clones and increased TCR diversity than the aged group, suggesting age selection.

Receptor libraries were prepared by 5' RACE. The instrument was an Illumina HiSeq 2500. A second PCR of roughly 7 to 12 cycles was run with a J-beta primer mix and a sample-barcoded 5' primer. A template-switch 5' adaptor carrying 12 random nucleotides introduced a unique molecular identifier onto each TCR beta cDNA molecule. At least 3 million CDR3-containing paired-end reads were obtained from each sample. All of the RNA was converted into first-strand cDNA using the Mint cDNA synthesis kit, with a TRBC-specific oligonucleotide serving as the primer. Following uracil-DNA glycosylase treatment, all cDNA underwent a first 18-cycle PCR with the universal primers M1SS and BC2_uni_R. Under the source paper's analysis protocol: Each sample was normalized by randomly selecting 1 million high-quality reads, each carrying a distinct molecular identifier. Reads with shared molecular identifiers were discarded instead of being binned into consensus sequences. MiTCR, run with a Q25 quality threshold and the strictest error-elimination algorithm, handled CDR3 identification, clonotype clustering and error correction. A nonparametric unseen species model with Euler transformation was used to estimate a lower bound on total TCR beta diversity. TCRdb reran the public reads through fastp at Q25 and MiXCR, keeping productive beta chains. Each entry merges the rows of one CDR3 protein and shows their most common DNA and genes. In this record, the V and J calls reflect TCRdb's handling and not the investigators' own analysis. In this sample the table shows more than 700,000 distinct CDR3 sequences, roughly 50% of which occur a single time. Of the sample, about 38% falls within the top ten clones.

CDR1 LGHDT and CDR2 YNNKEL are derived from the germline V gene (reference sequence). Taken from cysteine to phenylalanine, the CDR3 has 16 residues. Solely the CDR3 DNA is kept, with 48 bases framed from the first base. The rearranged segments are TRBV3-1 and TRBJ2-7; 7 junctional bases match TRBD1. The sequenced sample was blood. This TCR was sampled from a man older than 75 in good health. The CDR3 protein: CVSSQEDRIPPYEQYF. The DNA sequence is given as TGTGTCAGCAGCCAGGAGGACAGGATTCCCCCCTACGAGCAGTACTTC.